Below, 17 T cell receptor beta chains from the same sample are listed, as sequenced in a study of blood T cell repertoires in COVID-19. The assay was immunoSEQ multiplex PCR, and TCRdb's table has in-frame clones only and misses some. The sample comprises 45,000 to 55,000 clones, 84% of which are singletons, and roughly 1.5% rests with the top ten. The sequencing input was peripheral blood. Receptor source: a man in his forties or fifties with acute or convalescent COVID-19.

This clone was recorded only once. The CDR3 loop is CASSKGQGPSINYGYTF. CDR3 DNA sequence: TGTGCCAGCAGCAAGGGGCAGGGGCCCTCCATTAACTATGGCTACACCTTC. The J gene is TRBJ1-2, the V gene TRBV21-1; the table's D call, TRBD1, has no DNA check behind it. TRBV21-1 represents a pseudogene. The CDR3 is made up of 17 amino acids.

This chain joins TRBV7-7 and TRBJ2-3, with TRBD1 matching over 7 bases. V lost 5 bases to trimming and J lost 6 bases; unmatched junction nucleotides: 11. Germline V gives CDR1 SSHAT, CDR2 FNYEAQ (reference sequence). The CDR3 length is 15 residues. Here the CDR3 reads CASSLGGHPLDTQYF. CDR3 sequence (DNA): TGTGCCAGCAGCCTAGGGGGCCATCCGTTGGATACGCAGTATTTT.

Of note for this clone: It is unclear where the CDR3 begins or ends on the DNA, so no DNA is shown, and the CDR3 is as TCRdb lists it. V is TRBV21-1 and J is TRBJ2-7; TRBD1, as called in the table, went unchecked against the DNA. TRBV21-1 is given as a pseudogene. From its first to its last residue, the CDR3 has 23 amino acids. CDR3 loop: CASSKCRDRGWGSGNPSSYEQYF.

This clone was seen a few times. This chain connects TRBV30 to TRBJ1-6, with D maybe TRBD1 (6 bases). Trimming removed 5 bases at V and 0 bases at J, with 11 bases between. The CDR3 length is 15 residues. Germline V gene lookup returns CDR1 GTSNPN and CDR2 SVGIG (reference sequence). The CDR3 protein is CAWGEGGSYNSPLHF. The CDR3 DNA is TGTGCCTGGGGGGAAGGGGGCTCCTATAATTCACCCCTCCACTTT.

This chain links TRBV20-1 with TRBJ2-1, with D unclear. The CDR3 totals 15 residues. Germline CDR1 and CDR2: DFQATT and SNEGSKA (reference sequence). V lost 3 bases and J lost 0, with 12 bases in between. CDR3 sequence reads: CSASLRDFSYNEQFF. Written as DNA, the CDR3 is TGCAGTGCTAGTTTGCGTGATTTCTCCTACAATGAGCAGTTCTTC.

This clone was detected once. The chain uses TRBV9 and TRBJ2-7; maybe TRBD1 (7 bases). The CDR3 is 15 amino acids. CDR1 is SGDLS, CDR2 YYNGEE, per germline. Trimming removed 3 bases from V and 3 bases from J, with 16 bases in between. CDR3 loop: CASSASLRGDYEQYF. The CDR3 nucleotides are TGTGCCAGCAGCGCATCCCTCAGGGGGGACTACGAGCAGTACTTC.

This chain connects TRBV30 to TRBJ1-2; possibly TRBD1 for D (5 bases). The V end was cut by 1 base, the J end by 2 bases, with 8 bases between. The germline V gene has CDR1 GTSNPN and CDR2 SVGIG (reference sequence). The CDR3 has 13 amino acids. DNA of the CDR3: TGTGCCTGGAGTGGGGAGGGGAACTATGGCTACACCTTC. Its protein is CAWSGEGNYGYTF.

The gene calls are TRBV5-8 and TRBJ2-1; maybe TRBD2 (6 bases). Germline-derived CDR1 and CDR2 are SGHTS and YDEGEE. The CDR3 consists of 15 residues. V gave up 4 bases and J gave up 0 bases, with 11 bases separating them. CDR3 in amino acids: CASSPTGSSYNEQFF. In DNA, the CDR3 is TGTGCCAGCAGCCCTACCGGGAGCTCCTACAATGAGCAGTTCTTC.

V usage is TRBV11-2 and J usage is TRBJ1-2; D not certain. Per the germline V gene, CDR1 is SGHAT and CDR2 is FQNNGV. The CDR3 runs to 11 residues. Trimming left V 3 bases short and J 8 bases short, with 7 bases between. CDR3 protein: CASSFRGGYTF. The CDR3 DNA is TGTGCCAGCAGCTTTAGAGGGGGCTACACCTTC.

V is TRBV18 and J is TRBJ2-7, with a possible D match to TRBD1 (6 bases). Trimming left V 3 bases short and J 3 bases short, with 9 bases between. Germline lookup yields CDR1 KGHSH and CDR2 LQKENI. CDR3 length: 13 residues. CDR3 in DNA: TGTGCCAGCTCACCGACAGGAAGCTACGAGCAGTACTTC. Its translation is CASSPTGSYEQYF.

J is TRBJ2-2 and V is TRBV24-1; a possible D gene is TRBD2 (5 bases). Trimming cost V 3 bases and J 5 bases, with 12 bases left between them. CDR3 size: 15 residues. Germline lookup yields CDR1 KGHDR and CDR2 SFDVKD. The CDR3, as DNA: TGTGCCACCAGTGATCGGACGGGGATGACCGGGGAGCTGTTTTTT. It is translated as CATSDRTGMTGELFF.

This rearrangement joins TRBV29-1 to TRBJ1-1; 8 nucleotides match TRBD1. This CDR3 region has 13 residues. CDR1 is SQVTM, CDR2 ANQGSEA, per germline. Unmatched junction bases numbered 4, after V lost 7 bases and J lost 0 bases. CDR3 sequence: CSGDRTMNTEAFF. CDR3 DNA: TGCAGCGGGGACAGGACCATGAACACTGAAGCTTTCTTT.

The CDR3 reads CASSPYSGGYNEQFF. DNA for the CDR3: TGTGCCAGCAGTCCCTATTCGGGGGGCTACAATGAGCAGTTCTTC. This chain uses TRBV28 with TRBJ2-1; 7 nucleotides agree with TRBD2. CDR1 and CDR2 (germline): MDHEN, SYDVKM. V was clipped by 5 bases and J by 3 bases; unmatched bases: 7. The CDR3 totals 15 residues.

The V call is TRBV4-1, the J call TRBJ1-3; no clear D. Germline V CDR1 and CDR2: MGHRA, YSYEKL. The V and J ends lost 4 bases and 4 bases respectively, with 20 bases between them. This CDR3 has 17 residues. CDR3 loop: CASSPTMTGTTGNTIYF. The CDR3 DNA sequence: TGCGCCAGCAGCCCAACCATGACCGGCACTACAGGAAACACCATATATTTT.

This clone was seen a single time. V and J are TRBV12-3 or TRBV12-4 and TRBJ1-2; D perhaps matches TRBD1 (6 bases). The ends were cut back, 6 bases at V and 3 bases at J, with 8 bases in the middle. CDR3 size: 12 residues. CDR3 region: CASSQGYYGYTF. CDR3 in DNA: TGTGCCAGCAGCCAGGGGTACTATGGCTACACCTTC.

The rearrangement uses TRBV19 and TRBJ1-5, with TRBD1 matching over 7 bases. The CDR3 covers 12 residues. Trimming removed 10 bases from V and 6 bases from J; junction bases left unmatched: 6. Germline values: CDR1 LNHDA, CDR2 SQIVND (reference sequence). The CDR3 nucleotides are TGTGCCACCAGACAGGGAGGTCAGCCCCAGCATTTT. The encoded protein is CATRQGGQPQHF.

This clone came up once. The chain carries TRBV2 and TRBJ1-5; possibly TRBD1 for D (6 bases). Trimming took 7 bases from V and 2 from J, leaving 18 bases between them. This CDR3 contains 16 residues. The V gene's germline CDR1 is SNHLY and CDR2 FYNNEI. The CDR3 region is CASKFDRPPGNQPQHF. The CDR3 nucleotides are TGTGCCAGCAAGTTTGACAGGCCCCCCGGCAATCAGCCCCAGCATTTT.